The rows below give T cell receptor beta chains drawn from one sample of a study of CD8+ T cells in alopecia areata. Sequencing used immunoSEQ multiplex PCR; TCRdb keeps in-frame clones, though not all of them. The sample lists fewer than 200,000 clones; roughly 63% were seen once. The material sequenced was CD4+ T cells sorted from blood, taken between weeks 55 and 70, from a patient treated with tofacitinib. The receptors originated from a human donor with alopecia areata. CDR3s include the opening cysteine and the closing phenylalanine or tryptophan. D genes are given only for firm matches. Some rows have no size entry. The others give once, few or many, or a class for an expanded clone.

d_call	cdr3_length	j_call	v_call	clone_size	cdr3_nt	cdr3_aa
.	13	TRBJ1-1	TRBV11-2	.	TGTGCCAGCAGCTCTCAGGGTTATGGTGAAGCTTTCTTT	CASSSQGYGEAFF
.	11	TRBJ1-2	TRBV5-6	.	TGTGCCAGCAGCCTCCGAGGGGTTGACACCTTC	CASSLRGVDTF
.	16	TRBJ1-6	TRBV9	once	TGTGCCAGCAGCGCCCGGGGTGCAGGGCCTAATTCACCCCTCCACTTT	CASSARGAGPNSPLHF
.	13	TRBJ1-1	TRBV27	.	TGTGCCAGCAGTCCCAGACCGACCACTGAAGCTTTCTTT	CASSPRPTTEAFF
.	15	TRBJ1-5	TRBV27	.	TGTGCCAGCAGAACAAACAGTTTGGGGAATCAGCCCCAGCATTTT	CASRTNSLGNQPQHF
.	17	TRBJ2-4	TRBV27	few	TGTGCCAGCAGTTACTTCCTCCCCTCTTTAGCCAAAAACATTCAGTACTTC	CASSYFLPSLAKNIQYF
TRBD2	15	TRBJ2-5	TRBV6-1	.	TGTGCCAGCAGTCTCCTAGCGGGGGGAGGTGAGACCCAGTACTTC	CASSLLAGGGETQYF
TRBD1	19	TRBJ1-1	TRBV14	few	TGTGCCAGCAGCCCAAACTCCGGACAGGTACAACAGTGGAACACTGAAGCTTTCTTT	CASSPNSGQVQQWNTEAFF
.	13	TRBJ2-3	TRBV25-1	.	TGTGCAGTTGACAGGGGCGGGGGAGATACGCAGTATTTT	CAVDRGGGDTQYF
TRBD1	14	TRBJ1-5	TRBV29-1	.	TGCAGCGTCGGACAGGGGGCACAGAATCAGCCCCAGCATTTT	CSVGQGAQNQPQHF
.	18	TRBJ2-2	TRBV11-3	.	TGTGCCAGCAGCTTAGGAGGAGTAAGGTTTTCAAACACCGGGGAGCTGTTTTTT	CASSLGGVRFSNTGELFF
TRBD2	16	TRBJ2-3	TRBV9	.	TGTGCCAGCAGCCCCGGACTAGCGGGGAGCACAGATACGCAGTATTTT	CASSPGLAGSTDTQYF
.	16	TRBJ2-2	TRBV7-9	.	TGTGCCAGCAGCCCCGTGAAGGGGGAGGACACCGGGGAGCTGTTTTTT	CASSPVKGEDTGELFF
TRBD1	13	TRBJ1-1	TRBV10-3	.	TGTGCCATCCGACAGGGGAGGTACACTGAAGCTTTCTTT	CAIRQGRYTEAFF
TRBD1	12	TRBJ1-2	TRBV29-1	.	TGCAGCGTGCGGGACAGCAACTATGGCTACACCTTC	CSVRDSNYGYTF
.	13	TRBJ2-5	TRBV5-1	.	TGCGCCAGCAGCCTCCGGCAGTCCGAGACCCAGTACTTC	CASSLRQSETQYF
.	14	TRBJ1-1	TRBV21-1	few	TGTGCCAGACCCTTGAGGGGGCGGAACACTGAAGCTTTCTTT	CARPLRGRNTEAFF
TRBD1	16	TRBJ1-3	TRBV2	.	TGTGCCAGCAGTGAAGCTGGGACAGGGGTCGGAAACACCATATATTTT	CASSEAGTGVGNTIYF
TRBD1	19	TRBJ2-6	TRBV30	.	TGTGCCTGGAGTGCCCCCTGGGGACAGGGAAGCTCTGGGGCCAACGTCCTGACTTTC	CAWSAPWGQGSSGANVLTF
TRBD1	14	TRBJ2-7	TRBV29-1	.	TGCAGCGTTGGCGGGACAGGGGGCGTCTTAGAGCAGTACTTC	CSVGGTGGVLEQYF
TRBD2	16	TRBJ2-1	TRBV4-2	few	TGTGCCAGCAGCCGCCAAAGCGGGGGGGACTACAATGAGCAGTTCTTC	CASSRQSGGDYNEQFF
TRBD2	18	TRBJ2-7	TRBV27	.	TGTGCCAGCAGTTTAACGGCGGGGGGCCTTACCACGCCCTACGAGCAGTACTTC	CASSLTAGGLTTPYEQYF
TRBD1	16	TRBJ1-2	TRBV30	.	TGTGCCTGGAGTGGACAATTTTCAGGGGGCAACTATGGCTACACCTTC	CAWSGQFSGGNYGYTF
.	12	TRBJ2-7	TRBV29-1	.	TGCAGCGTTGAAGACGGAACGGACGAGCAGTACTTC	CSVEDGTDEQYF
.	15	TRBJ1-3	TRBV30	.	TGTGCCTGGAGTACCGACAGTAGCTCTGGAAACACCATATATTTT	CAWSTDSSSGNTIYF
TRBD1	12	TRBJ2-7	TRBV29-1	once	TGCAGCGCAGGGACAGGGAGCTACGAGCAGTACTTC	CSAGTGSYEQYF
.	15	TRBJ2-5	TRBV18	few	TGTGCCAGCTCACCGGAGTGGGGGACTCAAGAGACCCAGTACTTC	CASSPEWGTQETQYF
TRBD2	13	TRBJ2-3	TRBV6-5	once	TGTGCCAGCAGGCGGACTAGAGCAGATACGCAGTATTTT	CASRRTRADTQYF
.	14	TRBJ2-5	TRBV4-2	once	TGTGCCAGCAGCCAACGTAGCGGAGTAGAGACCCAGTACTTC	CASSQRSGVETQYF
.	14	TRBJ2-5	TRBV7-3	.	TGTGCCAGCAGCTTAACTCCCACCGCAGAGACCCAGTACTTC	CASSLTPTAETQYF
.	14	TRBJ2-5	TRBV10-3	few	TGTGCCATCAGTGCGGCGGGGAGCCAAGAGACCCAGTACTTC	CAISAAGSQETQYF
TRBD1	12	TRBJ1-6	TRBV30	.	TGTGCCTCCGGGACAGAAATTGCACCCCTCCACTTT	CASGTEIAPLHF
.	15	TRBJ1-5	TRBV7-2	.	TGTGCCAGCAGCTTCGCCAGCCAGAACAATCAGCCCCAGCATTTT	CASSFASQNNQPQHF
.	13	TRBJ1-2	TRBV4-2	.	TGTGCCAGCGGGAAGACACCGCTCTATGGCTACACCTTC	CASGKTPLYGYTF
TRBD1	16	TRBJ1-6	TRBV2	.	TGTGCCAGCAGTCCAAGCGGGGGGGACAGGAATTCACCCCTCCACTTT	CASSPSGGDRNSPLHF
.	11	TRBJ2-5	TRBV20-1	.	TGCAGTGGGTGGGACCAAGAGACCCAGTACTTC	CSGWDQETQYF
.	13	TRBJ2-3	TRBV5-6	.	TGTGCCAGCAGCTTGGGACACACAGATACGCAGTATTTT	CASSLGHTDTQYF
.	13	TRBJ2-3	TRBV6-5	.	TGTGCCAGCAGTTACTCTAGCACAGATACGCAGTATTTT	CASSYSSTDTQYF
.	15	TRBJ1-2	TRBV10-3	.	TGTGCCATCAGTGACGATCTGGCGGGTAACTATGGCTACACCTTC	CAISDDLAGNYGYTF
.	13	TRBJ1-4	TRBV30	.	TGTGCCTGGAGTGTACGACTGAATGAAAAACTGTTTTTT	CAWSVRLNEKLFF
.	16	TRBJ1-2	TRBV4-2	few	TGTGCCAGCAGCCAAGAGGCTTCTGGGGGGAACTATGGCTACACCTTC	CASSQEASGGNYGYTF
TRBD1	16	TRBJ1-2	TRBV18	.	TGTGCCAGCTCATCGCTGGCGCGACAGGGGGTCTATGGCTACACCTTC	CASSSLARQGVYGYTF
.	14	TRBJ1-6	TRBV2	once	TGTGCCAGCAGTGAAGATTACAGGGTTTCACCCCTCCACTTT	CASSEDYRVSPLHF
.	15	TRBJ1-2	TRBV29-1	.	TGCAGCGTTGGGAGGCGACCCCAGGTTGACTATGGCTACACCTTC	CSVGRRPQVDYGYTF
.	13	TRBJ2-3	TRBV7-9	.	TGTGCCAGCAGCGCCAGACAGTTAGATACGCAGTATTTT	CASSARQLDTQYF
TRBD1	17	TRBJ1-2	TRBV2	.	TGTGCCAGCAGTCCACCGGGACAGGGGGCATCTAACTATGGCTACACCTTC	CASSPPGQGASNYGYTF
.	15	TRBJ1-6	TRBV7-8	once	TGTGCCAGCAGCTTAGGGGGCTCCTATAATTCACCCCTCCACTTT	CASSLGGSYNSPLHF
.	13	TRBJ1-1	TRBV5-1	few	TGCGCCAGCAGCTTGCCAGAGCCCGGGGGAGCTTTCTTT	CASSLPEPGGAFF
.	14	TRBJ1-2	TRBV5-1	.	TGCGCCAGCGCAATTGCGGGGGACTGGGGTGGCTACACCTTC	CASAIAGDWGGYTF
.	14	TRBJ1-2	TRBV6-5	.	TGTGCCAGCAGTCACGGACAGTTAAACTATGGCTACACCTTC	CASSHGQLNYGYTF
.	14	TRBJ2-7	TRBV18	.	TGTGCCAGCTCACCGGGGACGGGCTCCTACGAGCAGTACTTC	CASSPGTGSYEQYF
.	13	TRBJ1-1	TRBV29-1	.	TGCAGCGTTGGCTTGGGGGCTGACACTGAAGCTTTCTTT	CSVGLGADTEAFF
TRBD1	13	TRBJ1-6	TRBV23-1	.	TGCGCCAGCAGTCGGACCGACAGGGGCCCCCTCCACTTT	CASSRTDRGPLHF
.	13	TRBJ1-2	TRBV29-1	few	TGCAGCGTTGGACAGGATCTGAACTATGGCTACACCTTC	CSVGQDLNYGYTF
TRBD2	14	TRBJ2-1	TRBV29-1	few	TGCAGCGTCGAAATAGCGGGGGGGTACAATGAGCAGTTCTTC	CSVEIAGGYNEQFF
TRBD1	11	TRBJ1-2	TRBV20-1	.	TGCAGTGCTAGGACAGGGAATGGCTACACCTTC	CSARTGNGYTF
TRBD1	15	TRBJ1-1	TRBV10-3	.	TGTGCCATCATGGGGGGACAGGGTGGATCCACTGAAGCTTTCTTT	CAIMGGQGGSTEAFF
.	14	TRBJ2-2	TRBV6-5	.	TGTGCCAGCAGTTACGGTCACAACACCGGGGAGCTGTTTTTT	CASSYGHNTGELFF
.	15	TRBJ2-5	TRBV4-2	.	TGTGCCAGCAGCCAAAATCGGGACTCACAAGAGACCCAGTACTTC	CASSQNRDSQETQYF